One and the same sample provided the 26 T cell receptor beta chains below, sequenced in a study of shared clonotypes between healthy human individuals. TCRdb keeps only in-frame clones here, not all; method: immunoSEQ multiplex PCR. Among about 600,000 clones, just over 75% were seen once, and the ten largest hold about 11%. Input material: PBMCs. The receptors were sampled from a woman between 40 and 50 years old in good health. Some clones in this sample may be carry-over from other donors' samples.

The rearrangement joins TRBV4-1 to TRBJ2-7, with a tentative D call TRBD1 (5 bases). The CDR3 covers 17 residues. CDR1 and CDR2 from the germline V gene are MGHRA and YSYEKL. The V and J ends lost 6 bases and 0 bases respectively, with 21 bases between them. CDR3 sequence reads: CASRNSPREPRSYEQYF. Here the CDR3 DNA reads TGCGCCAGCAGAAATAGCCCCAGGGAACCACGCTCCTACGAGCAGTACTTC.

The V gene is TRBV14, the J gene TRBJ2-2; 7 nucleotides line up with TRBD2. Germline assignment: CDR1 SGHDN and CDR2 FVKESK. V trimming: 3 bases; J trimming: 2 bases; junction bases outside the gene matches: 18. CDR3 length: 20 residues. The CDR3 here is CASSHANPWSSGRNTGELFF. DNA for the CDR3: TGTGCCAGCAGCCACGCAAACCCTTGGTCTAGCGGACGAAACACCGGGGAGCTGTTTTTT.

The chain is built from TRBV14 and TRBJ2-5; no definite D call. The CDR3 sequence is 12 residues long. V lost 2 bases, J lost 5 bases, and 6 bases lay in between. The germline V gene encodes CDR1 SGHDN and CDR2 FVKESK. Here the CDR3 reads CASSQRTETQYF. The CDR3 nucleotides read TGTGCCAGCAGCCAAAGGACGGAGACCCAGTACTTC.

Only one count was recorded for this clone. The CDR3 region has the DNA TGCAGCGTTGTTTGGCTAAGCTACGAGCAGTACTTC. This gives the protein CSVVWLSYEQYF. V and J are TRBV29-1 and TRBJ2-7; D gene ambiguous. Trimming shortened V by 4 bases and J by 3 bases, and 10 bases separated the two germline ends. Germline CDR1 is SQVTM and CDR2 is ANQGSEA. CDR3 length: 12 residues.

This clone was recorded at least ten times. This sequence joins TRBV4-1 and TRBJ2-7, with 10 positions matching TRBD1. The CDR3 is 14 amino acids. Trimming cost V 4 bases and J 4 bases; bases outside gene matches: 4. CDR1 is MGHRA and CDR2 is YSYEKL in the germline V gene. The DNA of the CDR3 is TGCGCCAGCAGCCCGACAGGGGGCAATTACGAGCAGTACTTC. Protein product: CASSPTGGNYEQYF.

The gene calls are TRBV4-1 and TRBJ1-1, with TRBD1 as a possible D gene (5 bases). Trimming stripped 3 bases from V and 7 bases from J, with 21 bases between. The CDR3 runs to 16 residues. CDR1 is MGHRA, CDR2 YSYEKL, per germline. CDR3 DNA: TGCGCCAGCAGCCACAACCTCAGGGATTCCCGAGGTGAAGCTTTCTTT. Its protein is CASSHNLRDSRGEAFF.

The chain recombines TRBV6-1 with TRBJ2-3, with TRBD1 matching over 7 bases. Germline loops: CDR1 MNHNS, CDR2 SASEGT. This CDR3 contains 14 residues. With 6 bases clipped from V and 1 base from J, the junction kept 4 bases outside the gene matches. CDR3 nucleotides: TGTGCCAGCAGAAGGCAGGGGGGCACAGATACGCAGTATTTT. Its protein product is CASRRQGGTDTQYF.

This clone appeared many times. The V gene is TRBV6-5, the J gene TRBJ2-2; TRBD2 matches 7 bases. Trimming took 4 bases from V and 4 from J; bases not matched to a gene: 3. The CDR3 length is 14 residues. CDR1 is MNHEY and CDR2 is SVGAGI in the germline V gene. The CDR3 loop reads CASSWGGGTGELFF. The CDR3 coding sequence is TGTGCCAGCAGTTGGGGGGGAGGCACCGGGGAGCTGTTTTTT.

The CDR3: CASSYGGGPLHF. CDR3 DNA: TGTGCCAGCAGTTACGGGGGAGGTCCCCTCCACTTT. The rearrangement links TRBV6-6 to TRBJ1-6; D is perhaps TRBD1 (5 bases). V gave up 2 bases and J gave up 13 bases, with 9 bases separating them. The CDR3 runs 12 residues. The germline V gene encodes CDR1 MNHNY and CDR2 SVGAGI (reference sequence).

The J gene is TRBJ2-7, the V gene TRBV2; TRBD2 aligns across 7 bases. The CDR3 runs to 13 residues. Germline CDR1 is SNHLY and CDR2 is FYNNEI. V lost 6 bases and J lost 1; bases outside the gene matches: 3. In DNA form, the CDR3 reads TGTGCCAGCAGCCGGGACTATTCCTACGAGCAGTACTTC. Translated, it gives CASSRDYSYEQYF.

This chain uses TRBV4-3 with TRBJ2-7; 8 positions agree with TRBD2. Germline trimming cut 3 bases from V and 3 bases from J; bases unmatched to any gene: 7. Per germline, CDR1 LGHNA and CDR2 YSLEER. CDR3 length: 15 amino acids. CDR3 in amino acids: CASSHNSGTHYEQYF. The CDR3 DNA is TGCGCCAGCAGCCATAATAGCGGGACCCACTACGAGCAGTACTTC.

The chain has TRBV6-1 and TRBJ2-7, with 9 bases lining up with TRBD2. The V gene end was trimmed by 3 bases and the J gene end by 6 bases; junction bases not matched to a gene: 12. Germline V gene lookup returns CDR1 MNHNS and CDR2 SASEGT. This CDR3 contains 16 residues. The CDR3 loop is CASSEPRGSGSGEQYF. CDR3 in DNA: TGTGCCAGCAGTGAGCCCCGTGGTAGCGGGAGTGGCGAGCAGTACTTC.

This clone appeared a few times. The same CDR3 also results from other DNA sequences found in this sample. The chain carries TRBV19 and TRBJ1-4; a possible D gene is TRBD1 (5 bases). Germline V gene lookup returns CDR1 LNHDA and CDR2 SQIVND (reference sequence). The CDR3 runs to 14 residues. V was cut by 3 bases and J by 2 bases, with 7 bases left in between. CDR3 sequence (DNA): TGTGCCAGTAGTATCGACAGCACTAATGAAAAACTGTTTTTT. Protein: CASSIDSTNEKLFF.

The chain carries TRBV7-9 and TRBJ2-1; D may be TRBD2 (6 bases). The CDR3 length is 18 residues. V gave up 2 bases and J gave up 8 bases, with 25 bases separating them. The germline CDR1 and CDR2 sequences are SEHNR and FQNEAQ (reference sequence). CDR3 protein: CASSLPPLGRSLPHEQFF. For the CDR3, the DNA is TGTGCCAGCAGCTTACCCCCTTTGGGGAGGTCTCTTCCCCATGAGCAGTTCTTC. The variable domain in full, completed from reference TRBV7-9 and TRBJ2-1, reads DTGVSQNPRHKITKRGQNVTFRCDPISEHNRLYWYRQTLGQGPEFLTYFQNEAQLEKSRLLSDRFSAERPKGSFSTLEIQRTEQGDSAMYLCASSLPPLGRSLPHEQFFGPGTRLTVL.

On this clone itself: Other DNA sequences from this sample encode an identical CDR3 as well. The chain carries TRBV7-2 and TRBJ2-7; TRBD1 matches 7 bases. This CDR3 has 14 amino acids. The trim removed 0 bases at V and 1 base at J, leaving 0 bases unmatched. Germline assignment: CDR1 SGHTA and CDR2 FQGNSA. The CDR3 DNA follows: TGTGCCAGCAGCTTAGCGGGACAGTCCTACGAGCAGTACTTC. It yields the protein CASSLAGQSYEQYF. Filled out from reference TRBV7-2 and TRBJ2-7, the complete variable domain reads GAGVSQSPSNKVTEKGKDVELRCDPISGHTALYWYRQSLGQGLEFLIYFQGNSAPDKSGLPSDRFSAERTGGSVSTLTIQRTQQEDSAVYLCASSLAGQSYEQYFGPGTRLTVT.

The CDR3 DNA is TGTGCCAGCACGACTGCGGGAGCCTACGAGCAGTACTTC. Translation: CASTTAGAYEQYF. V usage is TRBV27 and J usage is TRBJ2-7; 7 bases are a match to TRBD2. CDR1 and CDR2 from the germline V gene are MNHEY and SMNVEV (reference sequence). With V trimmed by 7 bases and J by 2 bases, 5 bases remained unmatched. CDR3 length: 13 amino acids.

The CDR3 DNA is TGTGCCATCAGTGATACTGGTGAACCGGGCGAGCAGTACTTC. This codes for CAISDTGEPGEQYF. The chain links TRBV10-3 to TRBJ2-7; no definite D call. V lost 3 bases to trimming and J lost 6 bases, with 15 bases between them. The germline gives CDR1 ENHRY, CDR2 SYGVKD. This CDR3 has 14 residues.

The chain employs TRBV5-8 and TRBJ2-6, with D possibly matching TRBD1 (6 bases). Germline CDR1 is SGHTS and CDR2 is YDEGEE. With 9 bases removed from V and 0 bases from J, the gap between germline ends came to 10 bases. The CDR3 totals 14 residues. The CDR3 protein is CATGHLSGANVLTF. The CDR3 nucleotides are TGTGCCACGGGACACCTCTCTGGGGCCAACGTCCTGACTTTC.

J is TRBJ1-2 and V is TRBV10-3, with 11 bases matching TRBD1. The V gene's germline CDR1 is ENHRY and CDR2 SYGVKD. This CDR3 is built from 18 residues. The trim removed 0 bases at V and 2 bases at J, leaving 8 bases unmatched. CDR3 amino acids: CAISESSGTGGINYGYTF. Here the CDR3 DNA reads TGTGCCATCAGTGAGTCGTCGGGGACAGGGGGTATCAACTATGGCTACACCTTC.

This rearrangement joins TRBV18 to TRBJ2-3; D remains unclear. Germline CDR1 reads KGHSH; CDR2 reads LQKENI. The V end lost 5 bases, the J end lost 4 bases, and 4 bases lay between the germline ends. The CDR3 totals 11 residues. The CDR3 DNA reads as TGTGCCAGCTCAACTGCAGATACGCAGTATTTT. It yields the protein CASSTADTQYF.

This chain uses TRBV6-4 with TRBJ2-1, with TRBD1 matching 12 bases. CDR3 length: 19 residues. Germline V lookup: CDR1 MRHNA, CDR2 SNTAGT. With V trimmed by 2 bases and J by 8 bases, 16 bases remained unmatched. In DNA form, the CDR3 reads TGTGCCAGCAGTGACCCACCAGGCCCGGGACAGGGGGCGAGTTATGAGCAGTTCTTC. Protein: CASSDPPGPGQGASYEQFF.

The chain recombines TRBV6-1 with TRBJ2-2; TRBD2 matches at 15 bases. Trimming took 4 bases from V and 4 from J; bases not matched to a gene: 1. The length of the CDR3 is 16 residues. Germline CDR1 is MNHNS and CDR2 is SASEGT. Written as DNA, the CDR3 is TGTGCCAGCAGTGGGGGACTAGCGGGAGGCACCGGGGAGCTGTTTTTT. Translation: CASSGGLAGGTGELFF.

CDR3 in DNA: TGTGCCAGCAGCGCCCGACGGCCGGGGGTCCCAGGAAACACCATATATTTT. Protein: CASSARRPGVPGNTIYF. This chain uses TRBV7-6 with TRBJ1-3; D may be TRBD1 (5 bases). Germline CDR1 SGHVS, CDR2 FNYEAQ. The CDR3 is made up of 17 amino acids. V was trimmed by 5 bases and J by 4 bases, leaving 21 bases between them. The variable domain in full, completed from reference TRBV7-6 and TRBJ1-3, reads GAGVSQSPRYKVTKRGQDVALRCDPISGHVSLYWYRQALGQGPEFLTYFNYEAQQDKSGLPNDRFSAERPEGSISTLTIQRTEQRDSAMYRCASSARRPGVPGNTIYFGEGSWLTVV.

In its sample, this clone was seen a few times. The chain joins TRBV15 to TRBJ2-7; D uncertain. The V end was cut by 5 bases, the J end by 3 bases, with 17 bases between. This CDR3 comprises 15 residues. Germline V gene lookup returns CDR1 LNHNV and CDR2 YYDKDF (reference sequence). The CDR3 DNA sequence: TGTGCCACCAGCTTGACCGTCAGGTTGGGCTACGAGCAGTACTTC. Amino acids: CATSLTVRLGYEQYF.

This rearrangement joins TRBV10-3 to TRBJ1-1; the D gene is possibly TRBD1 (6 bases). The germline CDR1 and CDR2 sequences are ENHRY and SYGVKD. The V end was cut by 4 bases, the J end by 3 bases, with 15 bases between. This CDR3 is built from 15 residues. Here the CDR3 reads CAISGGLNQDTEAFF. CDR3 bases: TGTGCCATCAGTGGGGGGCTGAATCAGGACACTGAAGCTTTCTTT.

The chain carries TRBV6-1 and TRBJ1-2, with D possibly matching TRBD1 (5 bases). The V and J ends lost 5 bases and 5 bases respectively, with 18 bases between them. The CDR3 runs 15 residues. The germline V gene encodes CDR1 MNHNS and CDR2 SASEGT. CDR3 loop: CASSPTTGWGYGYTF. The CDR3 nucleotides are TGTGCCAGCAGTCCTACCACGGGGTGGGGGTATGGCTACACCTTC.